This T cell receptor (beta chain) was profiled in a study of graft-versus-host responses after intestinal transplantation. Study results and limitations: Recipient marrow showed GvH clones, some seen first in ileum or blood.

Data came from immunoSEQ multiplex PCR; TCRdb stores just in-frame clones and leaves some out. This sample has fewer than 25,000 clones; 50% to 70% occur once, and the top ten carry 1%. Germline V gives CDR1 SEHNR, CDR2 FQNEAQ (reference sequence). With 5 bases clipped from V and 6 bases from J, the junction kept 10 bases outside the gene matches. CDR3 length: 16 residues. Both CD3+CD4+ and CD3+CD8+ responders that were proliferating and CFSE-low underwent sorting after the reaction. The chain carries TRBV7-9 and TRBJ2-7; 13 bases agree with TRBD2. The TCR was taken from a human patient who received an intestinal transplant. Sequences were derived from alloreactive CD4+ T cells from a mixed lymphocyte reaction culture, sampled before intestinal transplant. Subset reported: CFSE-low proliferating T cells sorted from approximately six-day pre-transplant mixed lymphocyte reaction (GvH or HvG direction). CDR3 coding DNA: TGTGCCAGCAGCCCTGGACTAGCGGGAGTAGGCACCGAGCAGTACTTC. It specifies CASSPGLAGVGTEQYF.